These 2 T cell receptor beta chains were all obtained from the same sample, sequenced in a study of T cell responses to AZD1222 COVID-19 vaccine. Measured with immunoSEQ multiplex PCR; TCRdb has only the in-frame clones, and not every one. The sample has approximately 91,000 clones, approximately 90% seen once. Sequencing used peripheral blood, obtained 28 days after the second AZD1222 dose. These receptors came from an adult who received the AZD1222 COVID-19 vaccine.

The chain joins TRBV2 to TRBJ2-6; a weak D match, TRBD1 (6 bases). V was trimmed by 3 bases and J by 1 base, leaving 13 bases between them. The length of the CDR3 is 17 residues. The germline gives CDR1 SNHLY, CDR2 FYNNEI. The CDR3 protein is CASSDPGHRSGANVLTF. The CDR3 DNA reads as TGTGCCAGCAGTGACCCGGGACACCGATCTGGGGCCAACGTCCTGACTTTC.

This clone was observed a few times. The V and J genes are TRBV2 and TRBJ1-2, with a weak D call TRBD1 (5 bases). The V gene's germline CDR1 is SNHLY and CDR2 FYNNEI. Trimming left V 9 bases short and J 6 bases short, with 14 bases between. CDR3 length equals 12 residues. The chain's CDR3 is CASIRDGDGYTF. CDR3 sequence (DNA): TGTGCCAGTATCCGGGACGGGGATGGCTACACCTTC.